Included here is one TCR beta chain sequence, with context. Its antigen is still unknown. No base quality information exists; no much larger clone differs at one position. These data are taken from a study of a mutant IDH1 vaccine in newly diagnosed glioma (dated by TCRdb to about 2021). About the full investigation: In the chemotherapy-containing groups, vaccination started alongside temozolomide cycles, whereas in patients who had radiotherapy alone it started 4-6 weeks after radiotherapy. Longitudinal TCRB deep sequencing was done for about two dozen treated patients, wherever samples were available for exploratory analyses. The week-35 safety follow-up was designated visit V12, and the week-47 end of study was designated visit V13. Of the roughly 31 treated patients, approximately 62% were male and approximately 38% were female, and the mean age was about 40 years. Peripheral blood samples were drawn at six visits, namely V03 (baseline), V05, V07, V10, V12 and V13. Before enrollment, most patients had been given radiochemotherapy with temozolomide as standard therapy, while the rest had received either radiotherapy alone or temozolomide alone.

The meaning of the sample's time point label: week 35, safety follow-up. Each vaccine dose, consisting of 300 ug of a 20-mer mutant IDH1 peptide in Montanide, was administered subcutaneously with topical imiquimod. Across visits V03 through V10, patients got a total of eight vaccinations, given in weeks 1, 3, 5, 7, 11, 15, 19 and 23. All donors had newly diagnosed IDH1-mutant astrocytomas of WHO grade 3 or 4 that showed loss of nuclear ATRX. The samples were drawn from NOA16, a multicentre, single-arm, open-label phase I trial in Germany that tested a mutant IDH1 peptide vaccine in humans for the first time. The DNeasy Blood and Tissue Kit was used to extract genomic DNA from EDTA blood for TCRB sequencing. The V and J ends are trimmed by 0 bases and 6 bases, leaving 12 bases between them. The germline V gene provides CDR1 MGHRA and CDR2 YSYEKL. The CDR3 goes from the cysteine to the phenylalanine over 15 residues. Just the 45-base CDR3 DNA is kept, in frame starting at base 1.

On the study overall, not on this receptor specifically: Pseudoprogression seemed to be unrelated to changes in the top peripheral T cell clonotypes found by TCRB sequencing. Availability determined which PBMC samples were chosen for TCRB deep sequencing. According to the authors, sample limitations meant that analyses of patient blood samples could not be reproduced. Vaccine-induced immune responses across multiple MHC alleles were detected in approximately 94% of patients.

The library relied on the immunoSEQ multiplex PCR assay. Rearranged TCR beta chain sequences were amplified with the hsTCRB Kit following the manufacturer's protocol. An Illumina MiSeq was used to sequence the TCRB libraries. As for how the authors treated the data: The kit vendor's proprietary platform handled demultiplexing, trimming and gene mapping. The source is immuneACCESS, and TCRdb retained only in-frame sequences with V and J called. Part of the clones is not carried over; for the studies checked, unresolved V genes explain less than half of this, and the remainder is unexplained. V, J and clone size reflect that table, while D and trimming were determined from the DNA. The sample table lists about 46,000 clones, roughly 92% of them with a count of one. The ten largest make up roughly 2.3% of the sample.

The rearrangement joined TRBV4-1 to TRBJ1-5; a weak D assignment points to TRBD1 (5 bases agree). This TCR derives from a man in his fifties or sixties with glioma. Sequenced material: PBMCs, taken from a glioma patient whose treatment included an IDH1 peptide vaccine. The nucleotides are TGCGCCAGCAGCCAAGATTGGGGGGGGACTCAGCCCCAGCATTTT. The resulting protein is CASSQDWGGTQPQHF.